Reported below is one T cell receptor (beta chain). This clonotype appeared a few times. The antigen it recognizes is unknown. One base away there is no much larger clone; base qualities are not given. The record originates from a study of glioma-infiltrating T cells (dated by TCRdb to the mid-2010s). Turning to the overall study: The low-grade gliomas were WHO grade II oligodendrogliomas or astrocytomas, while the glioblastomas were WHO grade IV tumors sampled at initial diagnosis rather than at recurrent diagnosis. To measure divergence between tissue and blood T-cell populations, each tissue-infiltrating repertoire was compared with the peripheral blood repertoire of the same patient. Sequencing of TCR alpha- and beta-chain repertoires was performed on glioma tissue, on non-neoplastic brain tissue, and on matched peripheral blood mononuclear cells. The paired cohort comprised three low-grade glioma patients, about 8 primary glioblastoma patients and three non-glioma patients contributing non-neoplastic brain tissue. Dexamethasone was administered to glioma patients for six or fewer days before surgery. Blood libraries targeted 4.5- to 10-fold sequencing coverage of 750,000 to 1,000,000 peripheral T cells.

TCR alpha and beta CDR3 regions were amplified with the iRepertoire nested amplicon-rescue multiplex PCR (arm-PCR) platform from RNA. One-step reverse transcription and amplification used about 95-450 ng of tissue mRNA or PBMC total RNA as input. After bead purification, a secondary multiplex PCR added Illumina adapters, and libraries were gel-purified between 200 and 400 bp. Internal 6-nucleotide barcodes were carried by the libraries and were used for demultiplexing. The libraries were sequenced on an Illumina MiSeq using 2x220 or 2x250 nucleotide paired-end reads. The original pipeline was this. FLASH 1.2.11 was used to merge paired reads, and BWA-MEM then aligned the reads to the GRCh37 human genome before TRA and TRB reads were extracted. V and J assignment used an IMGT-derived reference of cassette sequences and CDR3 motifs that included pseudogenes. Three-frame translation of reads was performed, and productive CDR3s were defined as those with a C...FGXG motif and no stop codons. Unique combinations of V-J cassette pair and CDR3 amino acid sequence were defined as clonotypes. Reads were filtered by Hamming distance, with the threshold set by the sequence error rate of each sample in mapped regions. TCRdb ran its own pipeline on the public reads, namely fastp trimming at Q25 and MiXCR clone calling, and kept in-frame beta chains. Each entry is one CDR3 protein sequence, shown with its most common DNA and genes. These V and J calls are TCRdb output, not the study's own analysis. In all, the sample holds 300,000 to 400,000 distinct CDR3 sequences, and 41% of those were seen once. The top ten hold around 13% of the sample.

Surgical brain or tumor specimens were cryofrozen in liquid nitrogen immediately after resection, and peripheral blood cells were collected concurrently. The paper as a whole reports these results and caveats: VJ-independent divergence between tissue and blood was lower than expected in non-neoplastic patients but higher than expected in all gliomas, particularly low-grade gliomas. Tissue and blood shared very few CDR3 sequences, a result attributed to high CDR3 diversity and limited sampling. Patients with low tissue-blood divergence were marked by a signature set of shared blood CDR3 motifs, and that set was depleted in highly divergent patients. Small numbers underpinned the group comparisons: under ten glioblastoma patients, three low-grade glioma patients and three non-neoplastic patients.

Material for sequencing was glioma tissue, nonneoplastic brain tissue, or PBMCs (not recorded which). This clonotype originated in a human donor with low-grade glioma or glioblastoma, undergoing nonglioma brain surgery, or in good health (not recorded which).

The CDR3 region has the sequence CSARVQQGKLFF. Read as DNA, the sequence is TGCAGTGCCAGGGTCCAGCAAGGAAAACTGTTTTTT. The V and J segments used are TRBV20-1 and TRBJ1-4; TRBD1 is a weak D gene call, 5 bases matching. According to the germline V gene (reference sequence), CDR1 reads DFQATT and CDR2 reads SNEGSKA. V lost 6 bases and J lost 10 bases; the stretch between them is 15 bases long. Counted from cysteine to phenylalanine, this CDR3 has 12 amino acids. The read is trimmed to its CDR3 DNA, 36 bases read in frame from base 1.